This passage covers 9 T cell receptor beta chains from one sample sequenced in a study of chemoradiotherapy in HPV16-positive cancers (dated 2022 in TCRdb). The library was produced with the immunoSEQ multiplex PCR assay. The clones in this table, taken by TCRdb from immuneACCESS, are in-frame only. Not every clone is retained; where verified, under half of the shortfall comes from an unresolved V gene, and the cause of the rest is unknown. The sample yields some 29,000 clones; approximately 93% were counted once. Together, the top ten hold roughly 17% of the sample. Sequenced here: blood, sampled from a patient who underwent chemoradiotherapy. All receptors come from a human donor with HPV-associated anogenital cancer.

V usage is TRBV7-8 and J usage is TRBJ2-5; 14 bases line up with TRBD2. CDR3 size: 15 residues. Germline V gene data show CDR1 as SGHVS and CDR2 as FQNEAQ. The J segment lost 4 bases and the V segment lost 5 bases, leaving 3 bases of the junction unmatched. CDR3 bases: TGTGCCAGCAGCGGGACTAGCGGGAGTATAGAGACCCAGTACTTC. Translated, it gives CASSGTSGSIETQYF.

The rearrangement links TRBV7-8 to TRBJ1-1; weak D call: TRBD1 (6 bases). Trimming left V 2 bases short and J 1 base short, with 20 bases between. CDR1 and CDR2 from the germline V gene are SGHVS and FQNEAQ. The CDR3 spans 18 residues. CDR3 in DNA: TGTGCCAGCAGCTTACGACGGGGGACAAAAAACCCGAACACTGAAGCTTTCTTT. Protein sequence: CASSLRRGTKNPNTEAFF.

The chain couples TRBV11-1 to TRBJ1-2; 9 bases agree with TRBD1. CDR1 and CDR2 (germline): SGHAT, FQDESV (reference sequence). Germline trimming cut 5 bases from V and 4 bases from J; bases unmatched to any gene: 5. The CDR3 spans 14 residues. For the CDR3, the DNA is TGTGCCAGCAGCCCGCCGGGACAGGGCTATGGCTACACCTTC. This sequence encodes CASSPPGQGYGYTF. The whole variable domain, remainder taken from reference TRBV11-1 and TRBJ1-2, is EAEVAQSPRYKITEKSQAVAFWCDPISGHATLYWYRQILGQGPELLVQFQDESVVDDSQLPKDRFSAERLKGVDSTLKIQPAELGDSAMYLCASSPPGQGYGYTFGSGTRLTVV.

CDR3 DNA: TGCGCCAGCAGTGATGGGACAGGGTTTGGCTACACCTTC. Amino acids: CASSDGTGFGYTF. This chain uses TRBV10-1 with TRBJ1-2; 9 bases map to TRBD1. V shed 3 bases, J shed 7 bases, and the junction held 3 bases outside the gene matches. Germline values: CDR1 WNHNN, CDR2 SYGVQD (reference sequence). This CDR3 spans 13 amino acids.

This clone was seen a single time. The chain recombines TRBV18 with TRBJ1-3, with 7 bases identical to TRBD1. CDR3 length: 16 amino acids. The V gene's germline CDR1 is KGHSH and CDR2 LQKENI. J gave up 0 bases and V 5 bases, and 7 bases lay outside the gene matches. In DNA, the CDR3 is TGTGCCAGCTCAGGGTACAGACAGGGCTCTGGAAACACCATATATTTT. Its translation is CASSGYRQGSGNTIYF.

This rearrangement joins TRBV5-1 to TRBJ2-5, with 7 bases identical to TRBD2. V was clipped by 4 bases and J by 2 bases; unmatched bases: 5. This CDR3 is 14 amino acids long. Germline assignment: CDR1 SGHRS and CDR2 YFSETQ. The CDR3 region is CASSTAGPQETQYF. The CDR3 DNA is TGCGCCAGCAGCACAGCGGGACCGCAAGAGACCCAGTACTTC. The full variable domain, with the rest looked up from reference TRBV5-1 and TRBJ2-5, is KAGVTQTPRYLIKTRGQQVTLSCSPISGHRSVSWYQQTPGQGLQFLFEYFSETQRNKGNFPGRFSGRQFSNSRSEMNVSTLELGDSALYLCASSTAGPQETQYFGPGTRLLVL.

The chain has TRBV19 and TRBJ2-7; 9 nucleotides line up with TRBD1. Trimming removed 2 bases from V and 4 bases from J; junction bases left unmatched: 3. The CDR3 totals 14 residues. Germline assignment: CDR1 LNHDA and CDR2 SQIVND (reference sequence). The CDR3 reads CASSITGGLYEQYF. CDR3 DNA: TGTGCCAGTAGTATAACAGGGGGCTTGTACGAGCAGTACTTC. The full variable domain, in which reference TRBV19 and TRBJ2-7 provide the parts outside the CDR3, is DGGITQSPKYLFRKEGQNVTLSCEQNLNHDAMYWYRQDPGQGLRLIYYSQIVNDFQKGDIAEGYSVSREKKESFPLTVTSAQKNPTAFYLCASSITGGLYEQYFGPGTRLTVT.

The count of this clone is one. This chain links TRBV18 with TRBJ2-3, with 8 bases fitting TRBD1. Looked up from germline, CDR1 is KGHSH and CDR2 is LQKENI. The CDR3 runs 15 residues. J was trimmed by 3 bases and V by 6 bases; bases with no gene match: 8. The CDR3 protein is CASSLRQGNTDTQYF. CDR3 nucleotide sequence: TGTGCCAGCTCGCTAAGACAGGGGAATACAGATACGCAGTATTTT.

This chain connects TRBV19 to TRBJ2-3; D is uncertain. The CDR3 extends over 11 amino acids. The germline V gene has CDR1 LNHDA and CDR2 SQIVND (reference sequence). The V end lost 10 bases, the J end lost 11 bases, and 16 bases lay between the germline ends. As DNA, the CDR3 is TGTGCCACCCGGGCCCCGCAGGTGCAGTATTTT. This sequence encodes CATRAPQVQYF.